The 19 T cell receptor beta chains presented below share a single source sample, sequenced in a study of tumor-infiltrating lymphocytes in primary liver carcinoma. The authors took blood RNA from unsorted whole blood and also extracted germline DNA. From roughly 0.45 ug total RNA, TCR beta cDNA was generated with a primer in the constant region. Researchers made the TCR beta libraries by running three nested multiplex PCR rounds with slightly modified ARM-PCR. The study ran its first two PCR rounds for nine to eleven cycles each, using TRBV1-TRBV30 forward primers and a C-beta reverse primer. TCRdb recomputed calls from the multiplex PCR reads with MiXCR, one row per CDR3 protein. The data contain around 170,000 distinct CDR3 sequences, about 60% of them seen just once; the ten biggest clones take up around three quarters. Sequencing was carried out using peripheral blood. The receptors derive from a middle-aged man with primary liver carcinoma and hepatitis B virus infection.

Details on this clonotype: Germline and junction disagree at one end, which may indicate a read error. The genes are TRBV6-1 and TRBJ2-5, with TRBD2 identical over 8 bases. Germline CDR1 reads MNHNS; CDR2 reads SASEGT. This CDR3 spans 13 amino acids. The CDR3 DNA is TGTGCCATTTGGACTAGCCGAAAAGAGATCCAGTACTTC. Protein product: CAIWTSRKEIQYF.

The chain employs TRBV5-6 and TRBJ2-7; the match to TRBD2 covers 11 bases. Germline V gene sequence: CDR1 SGHDT, CDR2 YYEEEE. The CDR3 loop spans 15 amino acids. The V gene end was trimmed by 2 bases and the J gene end by 5 bases; junction bases not matched to a gene: 6. As DNA, the CDR3 is TGTGCCAGCAGCTTCCTACTAGCGGGAGTACACGAGCAGTACTTC. Its translation: CASSFLLAGVHEQYF.

The CDR3 loop reads CASSQTGKGGNTIYF. CDR3 coding DNA: TGTGCCAGCAGCCAGACGGGTAAAGGTGGAAACACCATATATTTT. The gene calls are TRBV5-8 and TRBJ1-3, with D unresolved. The CDR3 covers 15 residues. Per germline, CDR1 SGHTS and CDR2 YDEGEE. The V gene lost 4 bases and the J gene lost 3 bases, with 14 bases spanning the gap.

With respect to this clonotype: Mismatch with germline at one junction end may stem from a read error. The chain joins TRBV11-2 to TRBJ1-5, with D possibly being TRBD1 (6 bases). CDR3 length equals 13 residues. Germline V CDR1 and CDR2: SGHAT, FQNNGV. The CDR3 region is CSSSLGANQPQHF. The DNA for the CDR3 is TGTTCCAGCAGCTTGGGGGCCAATCAGCCCCAGCATTTT.

Concerning this clonotype itself: A junction end diverges from the germline sequence, so it may reflect a read error. V and J are TRBV12-3 or TRBV12-4 and TRBJ2-7, with TRBD2 matching 15 bases. This CDR3 comprises 17 residues. The CDR3, as DNA: TGTGCCAGCAGTTTGGGACTAGCGGGAGGCCGAACCTACGAGCAGTGCTTC. Its protein product is CASSLGLAGGRTYEQCF.

Concerning this clonotype: No conserved phenylalanine or tryptophan ends this CDR3, so it is likely a read error. The chain uses TRBV29-1 and TRBJ2-1; 9 nucleotides align to TRBD1. CDR3 length equals 13 residues. Germline trimming cut 3 bases from V and 6 bases from J; bases unmatched to any gene: 3. In germline, CDR1 is SQVTM, CDR2 ANQGSEA. CDR3 amino acids: CSVEATGGNEQFY. The CDR3 region has the DNA TGCAGCGTTGAGGCGACAGGGGGCAATGAGCAGTTCTAC.

CDR3 sequence: CASSVGVSNEQFF. For the CDR3, the DNA is TGCGCCAGCAGTGTGGGGGTCTCCAATGAGCAGTTCTTC. The gene calls are TRBV10-1 and TRBJ2-1, with D possibly being TRBD1 or TRBD2 (5 bases each). Germline assignment: CDR1 WNHNN and CDR2 SYGVQD (reference sequence). CDR3 length equals 13 residues. The ends were cut back, 4 bases at V and 6 bases at J, with 10 bases in the middle.

The V and J genes are TRBV5-4 and TRBJ2-7, with TRBD2 matching over 7 bases. The trim removed 3 bases at V and 2 bases at J, leaving 8 bases unmatched. CDR3 size: 15 residues. From germline, CDR1 is SGHNT and CDR2 YYREEE (reference sequence). Here the CDR3 DNA reads TGTGCCAGCAGCTCTTCAGGCGGGGGAGCCTACGAGCAGTACTTC. Translating gives CASSSSGGGAYEQYF.

In this sample, this clonotype turned up many times. The V and J genes are TRBV29-1 and TRBJ2-1; 10 bases fit TRBD2. The ends lost 3 bases at V and 8 bases at J; junction bases unmatched: 13. This CDR3 comprises 16 residues. The V gene's germline CDR1 is SQVTM and CDR2 ANQGSEA. The CDR3 loop is CSVEGLAGVLWDEQFF. Written as DNA, the CDR3 is TGCAGCGTTGAGGGGCTAGCGGGAGTCCTTTGGGATGAGCAGTTCTTC.

This rearrangement joins TRBV29-1 to TRBJ2-7; D unresolved. CDR3 length: 13 amino acids. CDR1 is SQVTM and CDR2 is ANQGSEA in the germline V gene. V was shortened by 3 bases and J by 1 base, with 10 bases between the two germline ends. The CDR3 spells CSVEGLDSYEQYF. The CDR3 region has the DNA TGCAGCGTTGAGGGCTTGGATTCCTACGAGCAGTACTTC.

Regarding this clonotype: The CDR3 carries no conserved terminal phenylalanine or tryptophan, so it likely arises from a read error. The rearrangement links TRBV11-2 to TRBJ2-7; TRBD2 might be the D (6 bases). The germline V gene encodes CDR1 SGHAT and CDR2 FQNNGV. The V end lost 6 bases, the J end lost 8 bases, and 23 bases lay between the germline ends. This CDR3 comprises 15 residues. The CDR3 spells CASSQTRSGLAKQYL. In nucleotides, the CDR3 is TGTGCCAGCAGTCAAACGAGGTCTGGGCTAGCGAAGCAGTACCTC.

The V call is TRBV6-5, the J call TRBJ2-3; 8 bases are a match to TRBD2. The CDR3 has 15 amino acids. With 6 bases clipped from V and 5 bases from J, the junction kept 10 bases outside the gene matches. Germline values: CDR1 MNHEY, CDR2 SVGAGI. The DNA of the CDR3 is TGTGCCAGCAGCCAGACTAGCGAGAACGAAGATACGCAGTATTTT. It specifies CASSQTSENEDTQYF.

This clonotype was seen a few times. The rearrangement links TRBV5-4 to TRBJ2-5; 9 bases match TRBD2. There are 14 residues in the CDR3. V lost 0 bases to trimming and J lost 5 bases; unmatched junction nucleotides: 2. Germline V gene sequence: CDR1 SGHNT, CDR2 YYREEE (reference sequence). The CDR3 DNA reads as TGTGCCAGCAGCTTGGACAGCGGGAGGGAGACCCAGTACTTC. Its protein is CASSLDSGRETQYF.

The chain combines TRBV6-1 with TRBJ2-7; D gene unclear. The CDR3 has 11 amino acids. V lost 6 bases, J lost 6 bases, and 9 bases lay in between. Germline V gene data show CDR1 as MNHNS and CDR2 as SASEGT. The DNA of the CDR3 is TGTGCCAGCAGGACCTCGACCGAGCAGTACTTC. Translation gives CASRTSTEQYF.

Notes on this clonotype: At one boundary the junction diverges from the germline segment, which might be a read error. V usage is TRBV6-1 and J usage is TRBJ2-5; 10 nucleotides agree with TRBD2. The CDR3 loop spans 17 amino acids. Germline lookup yields CDR1 MNHNS and CDR2 SASEGT. The CDR3 DNA sequence: TGTTCCAGCGGTGACCTTTGGACTAGCGGTTCTGGGGAGACCCAGTACTTC. Amino acids: CSSGDLWTSGSGETQYF.

The V and J genes are TRBV4-2 and TRBJ2-3, with 13 bases that match TRBD2. CDR1 LGHNA and CDR2 YNFKEQ come from the germline V gene. The CDR3 consists of 17 residues. V lost 0 bases to trimming and J lost 6 bases; unmatched junction nucleotides: 6. The chain's CDR3 is CASSQEGGTSGIDTQYF. CDR3 coding DNA: TGTGCCAGCAGCCAAGAAGGGGGGACTAGCGGGATTGATACGCAGTATTTT.

Points on this clonotype: At one end, the junction sequence differs from germline, possibly due to a read error. The gene calls are TRBV11-2 and TRBJ2-5; 8 bases align to TRBD2. The CDR3 length is 15 residues. CDR1 SGHAT and CDR2 FQNNGV come from the germline V gene. CDR3 coding DNA: TGTACCAGCAGTGACCTGACAGGAGCGGGAGAGACCCAATACTTC. Its translation: CTSSDLTGAGETQYF.

CDR3 amino acids: CASRSSDRGLGKSYEQYF. In nucleotides, the CDR3 is TGTGCCAGCAGATCCTCGGACAGGGGGCTGGGAAAGTCCTACGAGCAGTACTTC. The genes are TRBV28 and TRBJ2-7, with TRBD1 matching 11 bases. Trimming cost V 6 bases and J 1 base; bases outside gene matches: 14. Looked up from germline, CDR1 is MDHEN and CDR2 is SYDVKM. The CDR3 consists of 18 residues.

This sequence joins TRBV11-1 and TRBJ2-7, with a possible D match to TRBD2 (5 bases). This CDR3 comprises 17 residues. V shed 1 base and J shed 6 bases, with 22 bases lying between them. CDR1 and CDR2 from the germline V gene are SGHAT and FQDESV (reference sequence). The CDR3 loop reads CASSLEDNTGLSGEQYF. CDR3 nucleotide sequence: TGTGCCAGCAGCTTAGAAGATAATACTGGACTCTCCGGCGAGCAGTACTTC.